This T cell receptor beta chain derives from a study of T cells in Graves' hyperthyroidism and ophthalmopathy. Study-level findings and limits: In blood, most of the thyroid clonotypes expanded above 0.001 were also present.

An absence of ophthalmopathy progression within 18 months meant stable Graves' hyperthyroidism. Investigators excluded patients with uncontrolled infection, other autoimmune disease, pregnancy or lactation. CDR1 is SEHNR and CDR2 is FQNEAQ in the germline V gene (reference sequence). With 8 bases removed from V and 6 bases from J, the gap between germline ends came to 13 bases. The CDR3 runs to 13 residues. Amplified TCR beta CDR3 regions derived from RNA transcripts. RT-PCR in the first round (using the HTBI primer set) targeted the TCR CDR3. TCRdb used MiXCR to reprocess the multiplex PCR reads, holding one entry per CDR3 protein. Among hundreds of thousands of distinct CDR3 sequences listed, around 46% were seen once. As for this clonotype: Its antigen remains unknown. This could be a read error, since a much larger clone is one nucleotide away.

Sequencing was done on a sample of peripheral blood or thyroid tissue (not recorded which). The TCR was taken from a woman in her late teens or twenties with Graves' hyperthyroidism. V and J are TRBV7-9 and TRBJ1-4, with D unclear. CDR3 DNA: TGTGCCAGCTGCCCGAGTGGGTATGAAAAACTGTTTTTT. It translates to CASCPSGYEKLFF.